Each of the 14 T cell receptor beta chains below was sequenced from the same sample in a study of human T cells and chemical hapten exposure. Time point indicated: patch test 3, about 24 weeks after DPC sensitization. Described treatment: therapeutic diphenylcyclopropenone sensitization with weekly scalp DPC. MiXCR, run by TCRdb on the RACE reads, gives a single entry per CDR3 protein. The sample consists of 190,000 or so distinct CDR3 sequences, under 25% of them appearing once. The sample in question was whole blood, obtained in connection with sensitization to the hapten diphenylcyclopropenone (DPC). These receptors all come from a woman aged 40 to 55 with alopecia areata. Some clones in this sample may be carry-over from other donors' samples.

The chain uses TRBV5-1 and TRBJ2-3; the match to TRBD2 covers 16 bases. Unmatched junction bases numbered 4, after V lost 4 bases and J lost 2 bases. The CDR3 length is 17 residues. From germline, CDR1 is SGHRS and CDR2 YFSETQ. The CDR3 spells CASSRGLAGGLTDTQYF. The CDR3 DNA sequence: TGCGCCAGCAGCCGGGGACTAGCGGGAGGGCTCACAGATACGCAGTATTTT.

This clonotype was seen a handful of times. This sequence joins TRBV4-1 and TRBJ2-3, with 7 bases matching TRBD2. Germline loops: CDR1 MGHRA, CDR2 YSYEKL. V lost 0 bases and J lost 0; bases outside the gene matches: 6. This CDR3 is built from 17 residues. In DNA, the CDR3 is TGCGCCAGCAGCCAAGATGTTGGTAGCGGGAGCACAGATACGCAGTATTTT. Encoded protein: CASSQDVGSGSTDTQYF.

V usage is TRBV28 and J usage is TRBJ2-7; 7 positions agree with TRBD2. Germline V gene data show CDR1 as MDHEN and CDR2 as SYDVKM. The CDR3 runs 15 residues. The trim removed 6 bases at V and 7 bases at J, leaving 15 bases unmatched. The CDR3 sequence: CASSPPWGLPLEQYF. The DNA of the CDR3 is TGTGCCAGCAGCCCACCGTGGGGACTACCTTTGGAGCAGTACTTC.

The chain has TRBV10-3 and TRBJ2-2, with D unresolved. The CDR3 runs 12 residues. V was shortened by 4 bases and J by 7 bases, with 7 bases between the two germline ends. Germline V CDR1 and CDR2: ENHRY, SYGVKD. CDR3 sequence reads: CAISGVDGELFF. In nucleotides, the CDR3 is TGTGCCATCAGTGGAGTTGACGGGGAGCTGTTTTTT.

This clonotype was recorded many times. This chain links TRBV20-1 with TRBJ2-7; 10 bases line up with TRBD2. V lost 0 bases to trimming and J lost 0 bases; unmatched junction nucleotides: 2. The CDR3 covers 15 residues. In germline, CDR1 is DFQATT, CDR2 SNEGSKA (reference sequence). The CDR3 nucleotides read TGCAGTGCTAGAGATAGCGGGAGGCCCTCCTACGAGCAGTACTTC. Amino acids: CSARDSGRPSYEQYF.

This chain joins TRBV20-1 and TRBJ1-2; possibly TRBD1 for D (6 bases). Germline values: CDR1 DFQATT, CDR2 SNEGSKA (reference sequence). There are 13 residues in the CDR3. The ends were cut back, 4 bases at V and 5 bases at J, with 14 bases in the middle. CDR3 residues: CSANTGLGYGYTF. Written as DNA, the CDR3 is TGCAGTGCTAACACAGGGTTGGGGTATGGCTACACCTTC.

This clonotype was counted a few times. The V and J genes are TRBV6-5 and TRBJ2-7; 8 bases line up with TRBD2. V trimming: 0 bases; J trimming: 2 bases; junction bases outside the gene matches: 3. The CDR3 contains 15 residues. Germline V gene data show CDR1 as MNHEY and CDR2 as SVGAGI. As DNA, the CDR3 is TGTGCCAGCAGTTACTCGGTTAGCGGGGCCTACGAGCAGTACTTC. The encoded protein is CASSYSVSGAYEQYF.

The V call is TRBV6-6, the J call TRBJ2-2; tentatively, D is TRBD2 (6 bases). Germline values: CDR1 MNHNY, CDR2 SVGAGI (reference sequence). The CDR3 runs 15 residues. With 11 bases removed from V and 3 bases from J, the gap between germline ends came to 19 bases. The CDR3 DNA sequence: TGTGCCGGACGACTGAGCGGGCCTGACACCGGGGAGCTGTTTTTT. This translates into CAGRLSGPDTGELFF.

The chain joins TRBV29-1 to TRBJ2-2; a possible D gene is TRBD2 (5 bases). The CDR3 covers 14 residues. Looked up from germline, CDR1 is SQVTM and CDR2 is ANQGSEA. Trimming cost V 7 bases and J 4 bases, with 16 bases left between them. The CDR3 here is CSACEGPLTGELFF. The CDR3 DNA reads TGCAGCGCGTGCGAGGGTCCTCTCACCGGGGAGCTGTTTTTT.

The V call is TRBV24-1, the J call TRBJ2-3, with D possibly matching TRBD2 (5 bases). Deletions cut 4 bases from V and 0 bases from J, with 10 bases between. There are 15 residues in the CDR3. From germline, CDR1 is KGHDR and CDR2 SFDVKD. CDR3 amino acids: CATSEPRRSTDTQYF. In DNA form, the CDR3 reads TGTGCCACCAGTGAACCACGGAGGAGCACAGATACGCAGTATTTT.

This clonotype was counted a few times. The chain recombines TRBV5-5 with TRBJ1-2; weak D call: TRBD1 (5 bases). The CDR3 runs to 16 residues. V gave up 0 bases and J gave up 3 bases, with 15 bases separating them. Germline assignment: CDR1 SGHKS and CDR2 YYEKEE (reference sequence). The CDR3 nucleotides read TGTGCCAGCAGCTTGGCACCCCGGGGCCTGGACTATGGCTACACCTTC. Its protein product is CASSLAPRGLDYGYTF.

This clonotype was detected only a few times. This chain uses TRBV7-9 with TRBJ1-1; TRBD1 matches 9 bases. The CDR3 covers 14 residues. V shed 5 bases, J shed 5 bases, and the junction held 6 bases outside the gene matches. The V gene's germline CDR1 is SEHNR and CDR2 FQNEAQ (reference sequence). The CDR3 bases are TGTGCCAGCAGCGAACAGGGGGCGCGGACTGAAGCTTTCTTT. It translates to CASSEQGARTEAFF.

This chain joins TRBV20-1 and TRBJ2-7; tentative D call: TRBD2 (6 bases). This CDR3 comprises 13 residues. Germline values: CDR1 DFQATT, CDR2 SNEGSKA (reference sequence). Trimming cost V 5 bases and J 0 bases, with 11 bases left between them. CDR3 in amino acids: CSARGLNSYEQYF. Here the CDR3 DNA reads TGCAGTGCTCGAGGACTAAACTCCTACGAGCAGTACTTC.

The chain combines TRBV20-1 with TRBJ2-7; D is uncertain. Trimming left V 3 bases short and J 2 bases short, with 11 bases between. Germline V gene data show CDR1 as DFQATT and CDR2 as SNEGSKA (reference sequence). The CDR3 has 13 residues. The CDR3 DNA is TGCAGTGCTAGTGAGGCCCAGCCCTACGAGCAGTACTTC. Translated: CSASEAQPYEQYF.